The clone carrying this T cell receptor (beta chain) came up many times. Its target is not known. There are 13 residues in the CDR3. Germline CDR1 and CDR2: KGHSH and LQKENI. Trimming cost V 8 bases and J 1 base, with 9 bases left between them. This sample is part of a study of T-cell reconstitution after alpha-beta-depleted transplantation in children. Preparation of the TCRbeta library involved a method that used unique molecular identifiers. TCRdb re-analysed the PCR reads in MiXCR, keeping a single row per CDR3 protein. The table lists approximately 490,000 distinct CDR3 sequences, roughly a tenth of them singletons, with approximately 2% in the top ten. Findings of the study overall: It was reported that alpha-beta T cells came from several hundred expanded graft clones (about two months after transplant). Some patients owed their high day-60 TCRbeta diversity to surviving recipient T cells and thymic progenitors. T cells produced anew were the main source of T-cell counts and diversity one year after transplant.

The receptor was derived from a child aged 2-9 years with inherited bone marrow failure, due to receive a stem cell transplant. The starting material was PBMCs, obtained before TCRalphabeta/CD19-depleted stem cell transplant. V and J are TRBV18 and TRBJ1-5; D not certain. The DNA for the CDR3 is TGTGCCAGCAGTCCGGACAGCAATCAGCCCCAGCATTTT. Encoded protein: CASSPDSNQPQHF. Together with reference TRBV18 and TRBJ1-5, the CDR3 gives the full variable domain: NAGVMQNPRHLVRRRGQEARLRCSPMKGHSHVYWYRQLPEEGLKFMVYLQKENIIDESGMPKERFSAEFPKEGPSILRIQQVVRGDSAAYFCASSPDSNQPQHFGDGTRLSIL.